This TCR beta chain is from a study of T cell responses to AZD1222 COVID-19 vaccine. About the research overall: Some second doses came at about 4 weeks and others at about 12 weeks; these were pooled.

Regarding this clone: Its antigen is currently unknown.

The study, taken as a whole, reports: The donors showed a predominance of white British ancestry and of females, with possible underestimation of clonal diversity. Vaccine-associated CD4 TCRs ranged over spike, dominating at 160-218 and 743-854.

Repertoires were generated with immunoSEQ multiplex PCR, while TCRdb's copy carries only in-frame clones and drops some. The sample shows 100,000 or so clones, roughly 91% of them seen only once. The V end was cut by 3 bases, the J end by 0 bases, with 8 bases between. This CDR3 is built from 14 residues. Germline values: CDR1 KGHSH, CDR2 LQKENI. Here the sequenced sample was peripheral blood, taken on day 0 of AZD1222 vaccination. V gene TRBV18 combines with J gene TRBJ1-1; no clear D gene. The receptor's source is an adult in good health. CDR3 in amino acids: CASSPGTVNTEAFF. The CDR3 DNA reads TGTGCCAGCTCACCGGGTACCGTGAACACTGAAGCTTTCTTT.